The 27 T cell receptor beta chains presented below share a single source sample, sequenced in a study of T cell responses to AZD1222 COVID-19 vaccine. Sequencing used immunoSEQ multiplex PCR; TCRdb keeps in-frame clones, though not all of them. The sample has about 140,000 clones, 92% seen once. The specimen was peripheral blood, collected on day 0 of AZD1222 vaccination. These receptors all stem from an adult in good health.

The V call is TRBV5-1, the J call TRBJ2-7; D gene unclear. Trimming removed 6 bases from V and 3 bases from J, with 10 bases in between. The CDR3 totals 12 residues. CDR1 is SGHRS, CDR2 YFSETQ, per germline. The DNA for the CDR3 is TGCGCCAGCAACTCCGCGGACTACGAGCAGTACTTC. Translation gives CASNSADYEQYF.

The chain employs TRBV28 and TRBJ1-6; D not certain. The V and J ends lost 7 bases and 0 bases respectively, with 10 bases between them. The germline CDR1 and CDR2 sequences are MDHEN and SYDVKM. This CDR3 is 15 amino acids long. The CDR3 spells CASTQPSSYNSPLHF. For the CDR3, the DNA is TGTGCCAGCACCCAGCCGAGCTCCTATAATTCACCCCTCCACTTT.

The rearrangement uses TRBV19 and TRBJ1-4, with 8 bases that match TRBD1. The CDR3 is 14 residues long. V dropped 10 bases and J dropped 3; count of bases not matched to a gene: 7. Germline CDR1 and CDR2: LNHDA and SQIVND (reference sequence). This CDR3 reads CATQNRGANEKLFF. The CDR3 nucleotides are TGTGCCACACAGAACAGGGGGGCTAATGAAAAACTGTTTTTT.

V is TRBV10-1 and J is TRBJ2-3, with 10 nucleotides matching TRBD2. CDR1 and CDR2 (germline): WNHNN, SYGVQD (reference sequence). CDR3 size: 17 residues. V shed 11 bases and J 4 bases; nucleotides not matched to a gene: 18. The CDR3 loop is CAQQIRERGGTADTQYF. The CDR3 bases are TGCGCCCAGCAGATCAGGGAGCGGGGGGGTACAGCAGATACGCAGTATTTT.

This clone appeared a single time. The chain is built from TRBV27 and TRBJ2-3, with D uncertain. Germline-derived CDR1 and CDR2 are MNHEY and SMNVEV (reference sequence). This CDR3 is 14 amino acids long. The germline V and J ends were trimmed by 5 bases and 0 bases, with 9 bases remaining between them. As DNA, the CDR3 is TGTGCCAGCAGTCTTGGTCTCAGCACAGATACGCAGTATTTT. Translated: CASSLGLSTDTQYF.

The J gene is TRBJ2-2, the V gene TRBV7-8; D gene ambiguous. Germline CDR1 SGHVS, CDR2 FQNEAQ. The V gene lost 4 bases and the J gene lost 6 bases, with 9 bases spanning the gap. CDR3 length: 13 residues. DNA of the CDR3: TGTGCCAGCAGCTCCCTAGTGCCCGGGGAGCTGTTTTTT. As protein: CASSSLVPGELFF.

V gene TRBV7-3 combines with J gene TRBJ2-7; D gene unclear. CDR3 length equals 16 residues. The germline V and J ends were trimmed by 7 bases and 0 bases, with 19 bases remaining between them. Germline assignment: CDR1 SGHTA and CDR2 FQGTGA. The CDR3 nucleotides read TGTGCCAGCACCTCACCCGACCCCCTGGCCTCCTACGAGCAGTACTTC. Translating gives CASTSPDPLASYEQYF.

J is TRBJ2-7 and V is TRBV10-3; 7 positions agree with TRBD2. Trimming took 6 bases from V and 2 from J; bases not matched to a gene: 4. CDR3 length equals 13 residues. In germline, CDR1 is ENHRY, CDR2 SYGVKD. The CDR3 is CAISLAETYEQYF. The CDR3 region has the DNA TGTGCCATCAGCCTAGCGGAGACCTACGAGCAGTACTTC.

The rearrangement joins TRBV5-1 to TRBJ2-7, with D maybe TRBD2 (6 bases). The V gene's germline CDR1 is SGHRS and CDR2 YFSETQ. V dropped 4 bases and J dropped 3 bases, with 14 bases sitting between them. The length of the CDR3 is 14 residues. CDR3 loop: CASSRAGLSYEQYF. Here the CDR3 DNA reads TGCGCCAGCAGCAGGGCGGGACTGAGCTACGAGCAGTACTTC. The whole variable domain, filled in from reference TRBV5-1 and TRBJ2-7, reads KAGVTQTPRYLIKTRGQQVTLSCSPISGHRSVSWYQQTPGQGLQFLFEYFSETQRNKGNFPGRFSGRQFSNSRSEMNVSTLELGDSALYLCASSRAGLSYEQYFGPGTRLTVT.

The chain carries TRBV5-1 and TRBJ1-2; D gene uncertain. CDR1 SGHRS and CDR2 YFSETQ come from the germline V gene. This CDR3 region has 12 residues. V was trimmed by 4 bases and J by 8 bases, leaving 12 bases between them. This CDR3 is CASSREISGYTF. The CDR3 DNA follows: TGCGCCAGCAGCCGGGAGATTAGCGGCTACACCTTC.

This clone was detected many times. V usage is TRBV2 and J usage is TRBJ2-7; 7 positions agree with TRBD2. The germline CDR1 and CDR2 sequences are SNHLY and FYNNEI. This CDR3 spans 11 amino acids. V trimming: 6 bases; J trimming: 7 bases; junction bases outside the gene matches: 3. The CDR3 DNA reads as TGTGCCAGCAGCTGGGAGGGGGAGCAGTACTTC. It encodes CASSWEGEQYF.

The chain recombines TRBV20-1 with TRBJ1-1; possibly TRBD1 for D (5 bases). The V end lost 3 bases, the J end lost 8 bases, and 13 bases lay between the germline ends. The CDR3 loop spans 12 amino acids. Germline loops: CDR1 DFQATT, CDR2 SNEGSKA (reference sequence). CDR3 sequence reads: CSASFGGLEAFF. DNA for the CDR3: TGCAGTGCTAGTTTTGGGGGTTTAGAAGCTTTCTTT.

The CDR3, as DNA: TGTGCCAGCTCACGAAGACAGGGGAACTATGGCTACACCTTC. This sequence encodes CASSRRQGNYGYTF. The chain joins TRBV18 to TRBJ1-2; TRBD1 aligns across 8 bases. Per the germline V gene, CDR1 is KGHSH and CDR2 is LQKENI. CDR3 length equals 14 residues. J was trimmed by 2 bases and V by 4 bases; bases with no gene match: 3.

This clone was observed a few times. This chain connects TRBV5-1 to TRBJ1-4, with D maybe TRBD1 (6 bases). V was pared by 6 bases and J by 5 bases, with 11 bases between. The CDR3 has 13 residues. CDR1 is SGHRS, CDR2 YFSETQ, per germline. The CDR3 nucleotides are TGCGCCAGCACATCGGACAGAAATGAAAAACTGTTTTTT. It yields the protein CASTSDRNEKLFF. The variable domain in full, with the rest retrieved from reference TRBV5-1 and TRBJ1-4, is KAGVTQTPRYLIKTRGQQVTLSCSPISGHRSVSWYQQTPGQGLQFLFEYFSETQRNKGNFPGRFSGRQFSNSRSEMNVSTLELGDSALYLCASTSDRNEKLFFGSGTQLSVL.

The CDR3 region has the DNA TGTGCCAGCAAGGGCGAGACCCAGTACTTC. Its protein product is CASKGETQYF. The chain couples TRBV6-5 to TRBJ2-5, with D hard to call. CDR3 size: 10 residues. The V gene's germline CDR1 is MNHEY and CDR2 SVGAGI. The ends were cut back, 7 bases at V and 5 bases at J, with 5 bases in the middle.

The chain couples TRBV13 to TRBJ2-3, with 9 bases that match TRBD2. Germline CDR1 and CDR2: PRHDT and FYEKMQ (reference sequence). Trimming cost V 5 bases and J 2 bases; bases outside gene matches: 11. The CDR3 spans 17 residues. As DNA, the CDR3 is TGTGCCAGCAGCCCAGAGCGGGAGGTCGGAGACACAGATACGCAGTATTTT. Its translation: CASSPEREVGDTDTQYF.

The chain links TRBV11-3 to TRBJ2-1; TRBD2 matches at 13 bases. V lost 1 base to trimming and J lost 6 bases; unmatched junction nucleotides: 3. Germline V lookup: CDR1 SGHNT, CDR2 YENEEA. The CDR3 runs to 16 residues. In nucleotides, the CDR3 is TGTGCCAGCAGCTTAGGGGGACTAGCGGGGATCAATGAGCAGTTCTTC. Protein: CASSLGGLAGINEQFF. The full variable domain, its missing parts supplied by reference TRBV11-3 and TRBJ2-1, is EAGVVQSPRYKIIEKKQPVAFWCNPISGHNTLYWYLQNLGQGPELLIRYENEEAVDDSQLPKDRFSAERLKGVDSTLKIQPAELGDSAVYLCASSLGGLAGINEQFFGPGTRLTVL.

The rearrangement joins TRBV7-2 to TRBJ2-7; D is possibly TRBD2 (8 bases). CDR3 length: 15 amino acids. Trimming stripped 5 bases from V and 6 bases from J, with 20 bases between. CDR1 SGHTA and CDR2 FQGNSA come from the germline V gene. CDR3 sequence: CASSLRDSRGGEQYF. In DNA, the CDR3 is TGTGCCAGCAGCCTACGGGACAGTCGGGGGGGCGAGCAGTACTTC.

This sequence joins TRBV5-4 and TRBJ2-1, with 8 bases matching TRBD2. CDR3 size: 16 residues. Germline lookup yields CDR1 SGHNT and CDR2 YYREEE (reference sequence). V dropped 1 base and J dropped 4; count of bases not matched to a gene: 7. The CDR3 DNA follows: TGTGCCAGCAGCTTGACGGTACTAGCGGCATACAATGAGCAGTTCTTC. As protein: CASSLTVLAAYNEQFF.

This clone was seen only a few times. The V gene is TRBV30, the J gene TRBJ1-3; 9 positions match TRBD1. V lost 3 bases and J lost 3; bases outside the gene matches: 3. Germline-derived CDR1 and CDR2 are GTSNPN and SVGIG (reference sequence). This CDR3 is built from 14 residues. DNA of the CDR3: TGTGCCTGGAGCAGGACAGGGGATGGAAACACCATATATTTT. Encoded protein: CAWSRTGDGNTIYF.

The gene calls are TRBV5-4 and TRBJ2-7; TRBD2 matches at 7 bases. CDR1 and CDR2 (germline): SGHNT, YYREEE (reference sequence). The CDR3 length is 15 residues. The V segment lost 3 bases and the J segment 2 bases; nucleotides outside the gene matches: 8. DNA of the CDR3: TGTGCCAGCAGCTGGGGAGGGACGGACCCCTACGAGCAGTACTTC. Its protein is CASSWGGTDPYEQYF.

The chain is built from TRBV6-5 and TRBJ1-5; the D is unclear. The ends were cut back, 8 bases at V and 2 bases at J, with 10 bases in the middle. The CDR3 is 13 amino acids. The germline gives CDR1 MNHEY, CDR2 SVGAGI. CDR3 sequence (DNA): TGTGCCAGCTATCTAGAGGGCAATCAGCCCCAGCATTTT. As protein: CASYLEGNQPQHF.

V usage is TRBV7-3 and J usage is TRBJ2-7; 11 bases are shared with TRBD1. The CDR3 extends over 15 amino acids. Unmatched junction bases numbered 5, after V lost 5 bases and J lost 2 bases. Germline CDR1 and CDR2: SGHTA and FQGTGA. In DNA, the CDR3 is TGTGCCAGCAGCCTAGGGACAGGGGGAGCCTACGAGCAGTACTTC. Translation gives CASSLGTGGAYEQYF.

The gene calls are TRBV2 and TRBJ2-7; no clear D. This CDR3 is 11 amino acids long. The germline CDR1 and CDR2 sequences are SNHLY and FYNNEI. V was trimmed by 3 bases and J by 4 bases, leaving 4 bases between them. The chain's CDR3 is CASSDVYEQYF. In DNA form, the CDR3 reads TGTGCCAGCAGTGATGTATACGAGCAGTACTTC. The whole variable domain, remainder taken from reference TRBV2 and TRBJ2-7, is EPEVTQTPSHQVTQMGQEVILRCVPISNHLYFYWYRQILGQKVEFLVSFYNNEISEKSEIFDDQFSVERPDGSNFTLKIRSTKLEDSAMYFCASSDVYEQYFGPGTRLTVT.

The CDR3 sequence: CASSPTSSGADTQYF. The CDR3 region has the DNA TGTGCCAGTAGTCCAACCTCAAGCGGGGCCGATACGCAGTATTTT. This chain links TRBV19 with TRBJ2-3, with 7 bases matching TRBD2. Germline trimming cut 5 bases from V and 6 bases from J; bases unmatched to any gene: 11. This CDR3 has 15 residues. Looked up from germline, CDR1 is LNHDA and CDR2 is SQIVND (reference sequence). The full variable domain, with the rest looked up from reference TRBV19 and TRBJ2-3, is DGGITQSPKYLFRKEGQNVTLSCEQNLNHDAMYWYRQDPGQGLRLIYYSQIVNDFQKGDIAEGYSVSREKKESFPLTVTSAQKNPTAFYLCASSPTSSGADTQYFGPGTRLTVL.

V is TRBV19 and J is TRBJ1-5; no reliable D call. Germline-derived CDR1 and CDR2 are LNHDA and SQIVND (reference sequence). V lost 4 bases and J lost 4, with 8 bases in between. The CDR3 runs 13 residues. CDR3 amino acids: CASSTGLNQPQHF. CDR3 bases: TGTGCCAGTAGTACCGGACTAAATCAGCCCCAGCATTTT.

V and J are TRBV10-2 and TRBJ2-1; 7 bases agree with TRBD2. Trimming at V came to 0 bases and at J to 3 bases, leaving 5 bases not matched to a gene. CDR3 length: 16 amino acids. Germline lookup yields CDR1 WSHSY and CDR2 SAAADI. CDR3 in amino acids: CASSESASGVYNEQFF. The CDR3 bases are TGCGCCAGCAGTGAGTCGGCTAGCGGAGTCTACAATGAGCAGTTCTTC.